This record concerns one T cell receptor beta chain sequence. The antigen is unknown. The time point was: patch test 2, 6 weeks after DPC sensitization. Noted treatment: therapeutic diphenylcyclopropenone sensitization with weekly scalp DPC. The data derive from a study of human T cells and chemical hapten exposure. On the study more broadly: Upper inner arm skin measuring 2 cm by 2 cm received 2% DPC for sensitization. Weekly administration of diphenylcyclopropenone to the scalp of patients continued throughout the approximately 26-week study. Findings and caveats of the study: Expanded TCR counts at PT1 were positively correlated with the patch test score. Sensitization with DPC brought no change to TCRs above 1 in 1000 in frequency.

MiXCR was run by TCRdb on the RACE reads, yielding one entry per CDR3 protein. The table has 360,000 or so distinct CDR3 sequences, about 6% seen once. Sample: whole blood, taken in connection with sensitization to the hapten diphenylcyclopropenone (DPC). This sequence was found in a woman younger than 30 with alopecia areata. Some clones in this sample may be carry-over from other donors' samples.

The CDR3 sequence is CASSIWGQDLQETQYF. For the CDR3, the DNA is TGTGCCAGTAGTATTTGGGGACAGGACCTCCAAGAGACCCAGTACTTC. The chain recombines TRBV19 with TRBJ2-5; TRBD1 agrees at 8 bases. The length of the CDR3 is 16 residues. The V gene's germline CDR1 is LNHDA and CDR2 SQIVND (reference sequence). V gave up 3 bases and J gave up 1 base; unmatched junction bases: 7.